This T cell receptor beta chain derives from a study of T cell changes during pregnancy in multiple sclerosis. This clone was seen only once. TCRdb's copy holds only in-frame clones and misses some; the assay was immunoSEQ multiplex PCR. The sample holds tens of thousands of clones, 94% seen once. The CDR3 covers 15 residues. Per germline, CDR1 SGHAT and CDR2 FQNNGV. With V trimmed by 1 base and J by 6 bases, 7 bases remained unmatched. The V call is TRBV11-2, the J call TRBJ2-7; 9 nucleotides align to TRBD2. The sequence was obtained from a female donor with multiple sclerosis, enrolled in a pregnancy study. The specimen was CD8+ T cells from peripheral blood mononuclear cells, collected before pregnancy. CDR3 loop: CASSLGPSGMFEQYF. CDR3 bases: TGTGCCAGCAGCTTAGGGCCTAGCGGGATGTTCGAGCAGTACTTC.